One and the same sample provided the 18 T cell receptor beta chains below, sequenced in a study of a mutant IDH1 vaccine in newly diagnosed glioma (dated by TCRdb to about 2021). No antigen has been assigned to these receptors. The library was produced with the immunoSEQ multiplex PCR assay. Held by TCRdb, this immuneACCESS table contains in-frame sequences only and omits some clones. Under half of the omission traces to an unresolved V gene where checked; the cause of the rest is unknown. The sample records 30,000 to 40,000 clones, approximately 80% of which are singletons. The top ten constitute over 4.5% of the sample. Sample time point, as interpreted from the label and publication: week 23, last vaccination. Each vaccine dose was 300 ug of a 20-mer mutant IDH1 peptide in Montanide, given subcutaneously with topical imiquimod. The source material was PBMCs, sampled from a glioma patient whose treatment included an IDH1 peptide vaccine. Source of these receptors: a man aged 35 to 55 with glioma.

The gene calls are TRBV5-4 and TRBJ2-5, with 8 bases identical to TRBD2. J was trimmed by 5 bases and V by 5 bases; bases with no gene match: 5. The CDR3 contains 13 residues. The germline V gene has CDR1 SGHNT and CDR2 YYREEE (reference sequence). The CDR3 sequence: CASSRGGRETQYF. CDR3 bases: TGTGCCAGCAGTCGGGGGGGTAGGGAGACCCAGTACTTC.

This chain uses TRBV11-2 with TRBJ1-1; D call uncertain. The CDR3 sequence is 13 residues long. Per the germline V gene, CDR1 is SGHAT and CDR2 is FQNNGV. Trimming shortened V by 5 bases and J by 7 bases, and 14 bases separated the two germline ends. The CDR3 nucleotides read TGTGCCAGCAGCGTAGCGCCAGGCGGTGAAGCTTTCTTT. Its protein is CASSVAPGGEAFF.

The chain combines TRBV12-5 with TRBJ1-5; D is possibly TRBD1 (5 bases). V was clipped by 5 bases and J by 4 bases, with 12 bases between them. CDR1 LGHNT and CDR2 FRNRAP come from the germline V gene. This CDR3 spans 14 amino acids. In DNA form, the CDR3 reads TGTGCTAGTGGTCTCAGGGACGCGAATCAGCCCCAGCATTTT. It is translated as CASGLRDANQPQHF.

This clone appeared a few times. The rearrangement joins TRBV29-1 to TRBJ1-4; D is unclear. Germline CDR1 is SQVTM and CDR2 is ANQGSEA. Trimming cost V 2 bases and J 8 bases, with 6 bases left between them. The CDR3 extends over 11 amino acids. CDR3 nucleotide sequence: TGCAGCGTTGAAAAGGGAGAAAAACTGTTTTTT. Its translation: CSVEKGEKLFF.

The chain uses TRBV7-2 and TRBJ2-3; unclear D gene. Trimming removed 1 base at V and 7 bases at J, with 15 bases between. Germline CDR1 and CDR2: SGHTA and FQGNSA. This CDR3 region has 15 residues. The CDR3 loop is CASSLGVQPGNTQYF. The CDR3 DNA sequence: TGTGCCAGCAGCTTAGGGGTTCAACCTGGGAATACGCAGTATTTT.

The rearrangement uses TRBV5-1 and TRBJ2-2, with 11 positions matching TRBD2. V was clipped by 2 bases and J by 5 bases; unmatched bases: 2. CDR1 is SGHRS and CDR2 is YFSETQ in the germline V gene. The CDR3 has 15 residues. The DNA for the CDR3 is TGCGCCAGCAGCTTTAGCGGGGGGGCGACCGGGGAGCTGTTTTTT. Its translation is CASSFSGGATGELFF.

The chain is built from TRBV10-3 and TRBJ1-2; 7 bases agree with TRBD1. V lost 4 bases and J lost 8; bases outside the gene matches: 16. The length of the CDR3 is 16 residues. Germline lookup yields CDR1 ENHRY and CDR2 SYGVKD. The CDR3 is CAISAGQQRAIEGYTF. CDR3 nucleotides: TGTGCCATCAGTGCGGGACAGCAAAGAGCTATTGAAGGCTACACCTTC.

The genes are TRBV7-2 and TRBJ2-1; a weak D match, TRBD2 (6 bases). Germline CDR1 and CDR2: SGHTA and FQGNSA. This CDR3 spans 16 amino acids. V lost 0 bases and J 0 bases, leaving 9 bases between the germline ends. The CDR3 loop reads CASSLAAGSSYNEQFF. CDR3 in DNA: TGTGCCAGCAGCTTAGCTGCGGGGAGCTCCTACAATGAGCAGTTCTTC.

This chain links TRBV7-9 with TRBJ1-4; D is ambiguous. CDR3 length equals 15 residues. Trimming removed 2 bases at V and 5 bases at J, with 12 bases between. Germline CDR1 and CDR2: SEHNR and FQNEAQ (reference sequence). CDR3 sequence: CASSLSVRSNEKLFF. The CDR3 coding sequence is TGTGCCAGCAGCTTATCGGTCAGATCGAATGAAAAACTGTTTTTT.

The chain carries TRBV6-1 and TRBJ1-3; D gene ambiguous. V shed 4 bases and J shed 4 bases, with 8 bases lying between them. This CDR3 has 13 amino acids. Germline-derived CDR1 and CDR2 are MNHNS and SASEGT. In DNA form, the CDR3 reads TGTGCCAGCAGTGTCCCGCCAGGAAACACCATATATTTT. Protein: CASSVPPGNTIYF.

The chain combines TRBV19 with TRBJ2-5; 7 nucleotides match TRBD1. This CDR3 is 16 amino acids long. V dropped 7 bases and J dropped 2; count of bases not matched to a gene: 13. Germline CDR1 and CDR2: LNHDA and SQIVND (reference sequence). CDR3: CASTPFGTAVQETQYF. The CDR3 DNA follows: TGTGCCAGTACGCCGTTTGGGACAGCAGTTCAAGAGACCCAGTACTTC.

Judged by abundance, this clone is medium-sized. The chain employs TRBV4-1 and TRBJ1-1, with no clear D. This CDR3 spans 14 amino acids. Per germline, CDR1 MGHRA and CDR2 YSYEKL. V lost 4 bases and J lost 4, with 13 bases in between. CDR3 in DNA: TGCGCCAGCAGCCCGCCGTTGACGGGCACTGAAGCTTTCTTT. It specifies CASSPPLTGTEAFF.

V and J are TRBV18 and TRBJ2-3; D unresolved. Germline V gene data show CDR1 as KGHSH and CDR2 as LQKENI. The CDR3 sequence is 13 residues long. Deletions cut 6 bases from V and 5 bases from J, with 12 bases between. CDR3 residues: CASSSLGEDTQYF. The CDR3 coding sequence is TGTGCCAGCTCCAGTTTGGGCGAAGATACGCAGTATTTT.

The chain carries TRBV9 and TRBJ2-2; 7 bases are shared with TRBD2. The CDR3 sequence is 16 residues long. Losses at the gene ends were 4 bases for V and 1 base for J; bases not matched to a gene: 7. Germline CDR1 SGDLS, CDR2 YYNGEE. The CDR3 here is CASSSEGGRNTGELFF. The DNA for the CDR3 is TGTGCCAGCAGCTCAGAGGGCGGGAGGAACACCGGGGAGCTGTTTTTT.

V usage is TRBV13 and J usage is TRBJ2-1, with 7 bases fitting TRBD2. The CDR3 is 16 residues long. The V segment lost 0 bases and the J segment 8 bases; nucleotides outside the gene matches: 10. In germline, CDR1 is PRHDT, CDR2 FYEKMQ (reference sequence). CDR3 DNA sequence: TGTGCCAGCAGCTTAGGGTTCGCGGGAGTGGCCCATGAGCAGTTCTTC. This codes for CASSLGFAGVAHEQFF.

This rearrangement joins TRBV5-1 to TRBJ1-2, with D possibly TRBD1 on 5 matching bases. V was cut by 4 bases and J by 5 bases, with 12 bases left in between. The CDR3 runs 13 residues. Germline loops: CDR1 SGHRS, CDR2 YFSETQ. The DNA for the CDR3 is TGCGCCAGCAGCGTACAGGCCCCTTATGGCTACACCTTC. This sequence encodes CASSVQAPYGYTF.

This chain uses TRBV2 with TRBJ2-2, with TRBD1 matching over 8 bases. V shed 4 bases and J 4 bases; nucleotides not matched to a gene: 5. From germline, CDR1 is SNHLY and CDR2 FYNNEI. The CDR3 consists of 15 residues. CDR3 sequence reads: CASSGTGLVTGELFF. The CDR3 DNA reads as TGTGCCAGCAGTGGGACAGGGCTGGTCACCGGGGAGCTGTTTTTT.

This clone was seen just once. V usage is TRBV4-3 and J usage is TRBJ1-3, with D unresolved. Trimming removed 0 bases from V and 0 bases from J, with 12 bases in between. Germline-derived CDR1 and CDR2 are LGHNA and YSLEER. CDR3 length equals 17 residues. The CDR3 nucleotides are TGCGCCAGCAGCCAAGATGTCGACACGAGCTCTGGAAACACCATATATTTT. It specifies CASSQDVDTSSGNTIYF.